This TCR beta chain was observed in a study of naive and memory T cell subsets listed by TCRdb under 2017. Regarding the research as a whole: The study applied an open-source, UMI-based TCR alpha and beta sequencing pipeline to sorted naive and memory peripheral blood T cell subsets. Complete agreement was observed between the functional CMV T cell responses and the IgG serology results. RNA was DNase-treated and reverse transcribed with TCR constant-region primers, mostly using SuperScript III.

As encoded in the germline V gene, CDR1 is MNHEY while CDR2 is SVGAGI. Relative to germline, V is 5 bases shorter and J is 4 bases shorter, with 15 bases between their ends. Including cysteine and phenylalanine, the CDR3 has 15 amino acids. Just the 45-base CDR3 DNA is kept, in frame starting at base 1. Library construction relied on UMI-ligation and nested PCR. The beta constant-region primer was an equimolar mix of two oligonucleotides covering both TRBC1 and TRBC2. A single-stranded oligonucleotide bearing the SP2 primer plus a 12-nucleotide UMI was ligated onto the 3' end of the cDNA by T4 RNA ligase 1. The ligated cDNA went through four rounds of PCR with nested alpha and beta constant-region primers together with the SP2 primer. Incubation of the ligation reaction lasted about 18-24 hours at 16 degrees C. To avoid over-amplification, PCR2 was usually performed as a SYBR Green qPCR and halted once a predetermined threshold was reached. Apart from the first purification, every purification step used Agencourt AMPure XP magnetic beads. Library quantification was done by Qubit, followed by a TapeStation check on which the main peak was expected at around 650 bp. The pooled libraries were sequenced on an Illumina MiSeq using v2 2x251 paired-end kits, which usually yielded roughly 0.85-2.2 million reads per sample. Each sample was pooled at 3 to 4 nM, and roughly 5-7% PhiX was included to help cluster recognition. The authors' analysis ran thus. Decombinator assigned V and J genes to Demultiplexor-processed FASTQ reads by tag matching, allowing a single base-pair mismatch. Collapsinator relied on UMIs to fix sequencing errors as well as frequency errors caused by PCR heterogeneity. CDR3Translator translated TCRs and extracted CDR3s from the conserved cysteine to the FGXG phenylalanine, flagging non-productive sequences. Gini, Shannon entropy and inverse Simpson indices were computed after subsampling the repertoires to the same number of UMI-defined TCRs. Power-law fits to clonotype abundance distributions were performed by maximum likelihood within the linear range. Similar UMI counts, unique TCR numbers and clonal distributions were obtained with the pipeline and with MIGEC on one naive CD8 sample. A set of several thousand CMV-associated CDR3 sequences, compiled from VDJdb and a published dataset, was used to search the repertoires. TCRdb reran the public reads through fastp at Q25 and MiXCR, keeping productive beta chains. Rows matching on CDR3 protein sequence are summarized as one entry with the most common DNA and genes. TCRdb assigned the V and J calls; the authors' analysis was not used. The table for this sample lists tens of thousands of distinct CDR3 sequences; roughly 13% of them were counted only once. Roughly a fifth of the sample goes to the ten largest clones.

From the second PCR step on, the TCR alpha and beta chain libraries were amplified in separate reactions. To determine each donor's CMV status, fresh PBMCs were stimulated overnight with CMV viral lysate, and IFNgamma production from CD4+ T cells was then assessed. CD4 T cells were positively selected with Miltenyi beads, followed by positive selection of CD8 T cells from the CD4-negative fraction. After staining for CD3, CD4, CD8, CD45RA, CD27 and a live/dead dye, cells were sorted on a BD Aria II into four subsets based on CD45RA and CD27. For sorting, CD45RA-CD27- cells were defined as effector memory cells, while CD45RA+CD27- cells were defined as EMRA cells. A few healthy volunteers provided blood, and the blood of each volunteer was split into CD4 and CD8 T cells and then into four differentiation subsets. Approximately 120 ml of peripheral blood was taken from each donor, and PBMC were separated by density-gradient centrifugation on Ficoll-Paque PLUS. After sorting, cells were lysed in RLT buffer, RNA was extracted using a Qiagen RNeasy kit, and the extracted RNA was stored at -80 degrees C.

The paper's findings and limits, for the study overall: A clonotype was defined as a single alpha or beta chain sequence rather than as a paired alpha/beta receptor. A power law was followed by TCR abundance, with an exponent that differed between naive and memory subsets but was consistent across the three individuals. RNA-based TCR counts may be influenced by expression changes linked to T cell activation and differentiation. After error correction, over 90% of naive TCR sequences appeared only once, giving much steeper abundance distributions than memory subsets. The repertoire findings for the naive and memory subsets could not be validated against a ground truth because none was available. In both CD4 and CD8 cells, the Gini index increased while Shannon and inverse Simpson diversity decreased from naive through CM, EM and EMRA.

This clonotype was observed at least ten times. Its antigen target is currently unknown. Base-call qualities are not available, and no considerably larger clone is one nucleotide away. The V and J genes are TRBV6-5 and TRBJ2-1, with no confidently assigned D gene. Material: effector memory CD4+ T cells from blood. The cell subset or site label, as the study defines it: effector memory, CD45RA- CD27-. This receptor was obtained from a human donor in good health. The DNA is TGTGCCAGCAGTATCAGTCCCGGAGCATACAATGAGCAGTTCTTC. It encodes CASSISPGAYNEQFF.